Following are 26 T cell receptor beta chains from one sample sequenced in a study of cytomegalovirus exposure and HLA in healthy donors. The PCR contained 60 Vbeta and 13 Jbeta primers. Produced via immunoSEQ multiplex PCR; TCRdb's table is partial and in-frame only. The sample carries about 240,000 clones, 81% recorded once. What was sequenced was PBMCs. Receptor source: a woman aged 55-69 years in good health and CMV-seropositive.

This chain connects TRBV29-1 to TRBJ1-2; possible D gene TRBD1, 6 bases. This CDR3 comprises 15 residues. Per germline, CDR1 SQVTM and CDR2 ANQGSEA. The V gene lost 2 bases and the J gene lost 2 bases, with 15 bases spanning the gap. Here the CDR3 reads CSVERGHLGNYGYTF. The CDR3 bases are TGCAGCGTTGAACGGGGACACCTCGGAAACTATGGCTACACCTTC.

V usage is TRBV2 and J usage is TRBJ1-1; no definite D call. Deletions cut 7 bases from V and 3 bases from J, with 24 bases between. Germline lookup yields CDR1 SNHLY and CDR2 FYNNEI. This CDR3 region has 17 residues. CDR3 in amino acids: CASMVEGLVSWDTEAFF. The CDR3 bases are TGTGCCAGCATGGTTGAGGGTCTGGTTTCGTGGGACACTGAAGCTTTCTTT.

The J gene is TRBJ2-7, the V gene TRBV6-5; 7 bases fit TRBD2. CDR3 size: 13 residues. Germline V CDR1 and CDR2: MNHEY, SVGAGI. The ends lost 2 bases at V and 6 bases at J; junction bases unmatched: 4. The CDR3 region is CASSYRREGEQYF. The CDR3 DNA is TGTGCCAGCAGTTACCGGAGGGAGGGCGAGCAGTACTTC.

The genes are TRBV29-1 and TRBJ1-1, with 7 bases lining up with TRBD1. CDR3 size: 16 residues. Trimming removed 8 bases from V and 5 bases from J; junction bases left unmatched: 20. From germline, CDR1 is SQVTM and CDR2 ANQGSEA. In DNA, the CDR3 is TGCAGCTTGAGGGGGCAAGTGGTATCTTTGAGGACTGAAGCTTTCTTT. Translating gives CSLRGQVVSLRTEAFF.

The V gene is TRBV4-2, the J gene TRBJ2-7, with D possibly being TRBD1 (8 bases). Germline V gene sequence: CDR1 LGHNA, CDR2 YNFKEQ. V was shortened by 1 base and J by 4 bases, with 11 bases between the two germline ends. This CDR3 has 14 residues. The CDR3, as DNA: TGTGCCAGCAGCCAAGTACAGGGGGGGTACGAGCAGTACTTC. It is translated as CASSQVQGGYEQYF.

This CDR3 reads CASGSGVSTDTQYF. The CDR3 region has the DNA TGTGCTAGTGGTTCAGGGGTTAGCACAGATACGCAGTATTTT. V usage is TRBV12-5 and J usage is TRBJ2-3, with D possibly TRBD1 on 6 matching bases. V was shortened by 4 bases and J by 0 bases, with 8 bases between the two germline ends. This CDR3 spans 14 amino acids. Germline CDR1 LGHNT, CDR2 FRNRAP.

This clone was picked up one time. The CDR3: CASSLMARGNGYTF. The DNA for the CDR3 is TGTGCCAGCAGTTTAATGGCGAGGGGGAATGGCTACACCTTC. The rearrangement uses TRBV28 and TRBJ1-2; D is perhaps TRBD1 (6 bases). This CDR3 contains 14 residues. CDR1 MDHEN and CDR2 SYDVKM come from the germline V gene. The V end was cut by 2 bases, the J end by 6 bases, with 13 bases between.

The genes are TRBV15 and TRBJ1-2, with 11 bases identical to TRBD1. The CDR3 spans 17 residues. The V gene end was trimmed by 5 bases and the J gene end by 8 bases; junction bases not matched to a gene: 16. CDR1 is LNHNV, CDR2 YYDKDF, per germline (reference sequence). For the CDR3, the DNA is TGTGCCACCAGCCCAAGTGGGATGGACAGGGGGCTTCGCGGCTACACCTTC. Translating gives CATSPSGMDRGLRGYTF.

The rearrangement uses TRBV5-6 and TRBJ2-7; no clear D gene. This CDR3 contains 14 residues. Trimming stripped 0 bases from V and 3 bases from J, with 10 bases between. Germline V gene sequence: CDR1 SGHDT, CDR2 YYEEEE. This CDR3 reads CASSLGDPSYEQYF. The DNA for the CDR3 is TGTGCCAGCAGCTTGGGTGACCCTAGCTACGAGCAGTACTTC.

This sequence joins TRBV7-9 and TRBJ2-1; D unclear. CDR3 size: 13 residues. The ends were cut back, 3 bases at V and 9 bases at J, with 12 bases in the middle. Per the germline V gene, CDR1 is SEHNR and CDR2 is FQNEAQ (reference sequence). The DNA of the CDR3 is TGTGCCAGCAGCTTGTTTACGGTTCTTGAGCAGTTCTTC. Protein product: CASSLFTVLEQFF.

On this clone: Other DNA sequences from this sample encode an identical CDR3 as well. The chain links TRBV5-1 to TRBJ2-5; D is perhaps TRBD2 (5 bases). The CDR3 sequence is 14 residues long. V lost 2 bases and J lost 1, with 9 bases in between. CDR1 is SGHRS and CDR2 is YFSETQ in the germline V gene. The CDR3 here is CASSLSGSQETQYF. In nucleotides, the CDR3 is TGCGCCAGCAGCTTATCGGGGTCCCAAGAGACCCAGTACTTC.

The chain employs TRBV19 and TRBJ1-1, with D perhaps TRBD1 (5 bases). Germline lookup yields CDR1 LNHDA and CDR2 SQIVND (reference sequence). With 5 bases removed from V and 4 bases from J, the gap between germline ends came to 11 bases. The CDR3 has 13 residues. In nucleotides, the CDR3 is TGTGCCAGTAGTCAGGGTAGGATCACTGAAGCTTTCTTT. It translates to CASSQGRITEAFF.

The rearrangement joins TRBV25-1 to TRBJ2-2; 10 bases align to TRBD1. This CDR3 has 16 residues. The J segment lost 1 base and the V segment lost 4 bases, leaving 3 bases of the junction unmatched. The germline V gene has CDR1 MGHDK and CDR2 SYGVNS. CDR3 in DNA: TGTGCCAGCAGTGGACAGGGGGCTCGGAACACCGGGGAGCTGTTTTTT. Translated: CASSGQGARNTGELFF.

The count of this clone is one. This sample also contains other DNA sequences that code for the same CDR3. CDR3 in amino acids: CASSLGTAQETQYF. For the CDR3, the DNA is TGCGCCAGCAGCTTGGGTACAGCCCAAGAGACCCAGTACTTC. V gene TRBV5-1 combines with J gene TRBJ2-5; D not certain. Germline assignment: CDR1 SGHRS and CDR2 YFSETQ. V shed 0 bases and J shed 1 base, with 7 bases lying between them. This CDR3 region has 14 residues.

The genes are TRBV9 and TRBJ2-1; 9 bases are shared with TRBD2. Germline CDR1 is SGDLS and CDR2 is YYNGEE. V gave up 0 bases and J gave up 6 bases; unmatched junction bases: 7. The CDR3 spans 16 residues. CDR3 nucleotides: TGTGCCAGCAGCGTAGTAGCGGCGGGAGGGCCCAATGAGCAGTTCTTC. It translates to CASSVVAAGGPNEQFF.

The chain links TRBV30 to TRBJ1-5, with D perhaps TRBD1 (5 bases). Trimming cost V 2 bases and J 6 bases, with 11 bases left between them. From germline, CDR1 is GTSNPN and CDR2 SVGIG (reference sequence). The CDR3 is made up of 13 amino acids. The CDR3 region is CAWSKQGPQPQHF. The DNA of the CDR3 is TGTGCCTGGAGTAAGCAGGGTCCTCAGCCCCAGCATTTT.

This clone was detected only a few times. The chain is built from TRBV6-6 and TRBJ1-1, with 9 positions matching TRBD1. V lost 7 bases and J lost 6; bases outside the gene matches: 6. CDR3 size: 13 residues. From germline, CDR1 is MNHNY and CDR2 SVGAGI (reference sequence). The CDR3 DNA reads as TGTGCCAGCACCCACCGGACAGGGGCTGAAGCTTTCTTT. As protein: CASTHRTGAEAFF.

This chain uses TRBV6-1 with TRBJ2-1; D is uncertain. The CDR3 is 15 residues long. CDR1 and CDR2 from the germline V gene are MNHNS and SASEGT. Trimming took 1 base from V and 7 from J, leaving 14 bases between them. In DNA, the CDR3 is TGTGCCAGCAGTGAAGACTATTTGGGTTTTAATGAGCAGTTCTTC. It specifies CASSEDYLGFNEQFF.

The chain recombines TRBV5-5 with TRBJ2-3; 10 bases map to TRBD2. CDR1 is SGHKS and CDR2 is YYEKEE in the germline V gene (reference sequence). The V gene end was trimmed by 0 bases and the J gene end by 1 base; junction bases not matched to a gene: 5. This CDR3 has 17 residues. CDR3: CASSLEASGSRTDTQYF. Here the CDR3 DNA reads TGTGCCAGCAGCTTGGAGGCTAGCGGGAGCCGCACAGATACGCAGTATTTT.

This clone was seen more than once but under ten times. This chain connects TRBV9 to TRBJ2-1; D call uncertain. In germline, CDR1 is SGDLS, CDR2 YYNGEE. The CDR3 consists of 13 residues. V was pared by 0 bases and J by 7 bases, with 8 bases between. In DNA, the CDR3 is TGTGCCAGCAGCGTAGCTGGGCATAATGAGCAGTTCTTC. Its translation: CASSVAGHNEQFF.

The CDR3: CASRTGTGGNTQYF. For the CDR3, the DNA is TGCGCCAGCAGGACGGGGACAGGGGGAAATACGCAGTATTTT. V and J are TRBV5-1 and TRBJ2-3; 11 bases map to TRBD1. Germline assignment: CDR1 SGHRS and CDR2 YFSETQ. The V gene end was trimmed by 5 bases and the J gene end by 7 bases; junction bases not matched to a gene: 6. The CDR3 is 14 residues long. The variable domain in full, completed from reference TRBV5-1 and TRBJ2-3, reads KAGVTQTPRYLIKTRGQQVTLSCSPISGHRSVSWYQQTPGQGLQFLFEYFSETQRNKGNFPGRFSGRQFSNSRSEMNVSTLELGDSALYLCASRTGTGGNTQYFGPGTRLTVL.

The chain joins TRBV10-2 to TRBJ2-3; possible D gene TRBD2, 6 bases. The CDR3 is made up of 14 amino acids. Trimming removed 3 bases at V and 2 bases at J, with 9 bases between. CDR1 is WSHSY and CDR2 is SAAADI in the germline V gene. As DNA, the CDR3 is TGCGCCAGCAGTGATACGGGACTCACAGATACGCAGTATTTT. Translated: CASSDTGLTDTQYF.

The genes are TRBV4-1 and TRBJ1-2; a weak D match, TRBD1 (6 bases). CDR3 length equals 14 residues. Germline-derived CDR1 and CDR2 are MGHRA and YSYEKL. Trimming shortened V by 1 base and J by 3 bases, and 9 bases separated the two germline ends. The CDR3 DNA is TGCGCCAGCAGCCAAGGCAGACAGGACTATGGCTACACCTTC. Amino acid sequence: CASSQGRQDYGYTF.

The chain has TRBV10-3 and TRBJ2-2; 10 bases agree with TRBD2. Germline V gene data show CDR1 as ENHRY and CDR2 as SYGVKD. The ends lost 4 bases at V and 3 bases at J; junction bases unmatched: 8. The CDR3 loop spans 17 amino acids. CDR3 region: CAISGSLAGVYTGELFF. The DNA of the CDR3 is TGTGCCATCAGTGGATCGCTAGCGGGAGTTTACACCGGGGAGCTGTTTTTT.

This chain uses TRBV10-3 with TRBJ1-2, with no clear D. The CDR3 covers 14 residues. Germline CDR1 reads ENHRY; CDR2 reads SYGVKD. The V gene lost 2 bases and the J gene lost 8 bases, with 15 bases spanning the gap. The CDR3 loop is CAISELQSFGGYTF. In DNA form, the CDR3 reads TGTGCCATCAGTGAGCTACAGTCTTTCGGAGGCTACACCTTC.

The CDR3 DNA follows: TGTGCCAGTGGCAGGCTAGCGGGAGCCGGGGAGCTGTTTTTT. Translating gives CASGRLAGAGELFF. The chain joins TRBV19 to TRBJ2-2; 10 bases align to TRBD2. With V trimmed by 8 bases and J by 6 bases, 6 bases remained unmatched. This CDR3 has 14 amino acids. Germline CDR1 and CDR2: LNHDA and SQIVND (reference sequence).